This T cell receptor beta chain was found in a study of blood T cell repertoires in COVID-19. Looking at the study overall: The United States, Italy and Spain provided the acute and convalescent COVID-19 samples. Sample material is recorded as cDNA or gDNA derived from T cells, B-cell-depleted T cells, or PBMCs.

The V end was cut by 7 bases, the J end by 6 bases, with 16 bases between. The germline CDR1 and CDR2 sequences are MNHEY and SVGAGI. This CDR3 has 13 residues. In the source study's methods: The authors estimated nucleated cell counts from reference gene primer amplification. Method: immunoSEQ multiplex PCR; TCRdb's copy keeps in-frame clones and lacks some. V, J and clone size were drawn from that table, and D and trimming were deduced from the DNA. The sample has about 130,000 clones; around 85% are singletons. This chain joins TRBV6-5 and TRBJ2-7, with D perhaps TRBD2 (5 bases). The sample comprised peripheral blood. The origin of this receptor is a woman in her forties or fifties with acute or convalescent COVID-19. The CDR3 nucleotides are TGTGCCAGCACCCCGAAGCTGGGGAGCGAGCAGTACTTC. Translation gives CASTPKLGSEQYF.